This T cell receptor (beta chain) was identified during a study of shared clonotypes between healthy human individuals (dated by TCRdb to about 2020). Background for the entire study: The cohort comprised a couple of women and three men aged 18 to 49 years. Per donor, three plates each were used for CD4 naive and CD4 memory, two for CD8 naive, and one for CD8 memory. To estimate repertoire size and how much clonotype sharing occurs between individuals, the study deeply sequenced the blood TCR repertoires of several healthy adults. Different laboratories and diverse techniques were used to prepare libraries and sequence TCR repertoires, to increase sequencing depth and limit assay-specific biases. Leukapheresis yielded between about 0.85 and 10 billion PBMCs per donor. What the work shows at the level of the full study, not this receptor alone: Even with the large sequencing depth, rarefaction of the sorted-subset datasets indicated that sequencing was incomplete. Compared with non-shared clonotypes, clonotypes shared by all four sorted-subset donors had higher generation probabilities. Only blood was sampled, and tissue TCR repertoires likely differ from those in blood. Across a handful of donors, approximately 5% of naive CD4, more than 3% of naive CD8, under 2.5% of memory CD4, and approximately 0.42% of memory CD8 clonotypes were shared. The small number of donors limited the genetic and exposure-history diversity represented. Pairwise subsampling indicated that sequencing depth was expected to affect the degree of clonotype sharing among donors. Larger estimated clonotype richness was generally found for naive subsets than for memory subsets.

A note on this clone: Its antigen is not yet known. One base away there is no much larger clone; base qualities are not given.

Healthy HIV-negative adults with no recently reported acute infections or vaccinations were included as donors. Only Caucasian adults living in Nashville, Tennessee, USA were represented among the donors. CD4+ T cells were enriched through magnetic negative selection, after which naive cells were positively selected on CD45RA and the remaining negative fraction served as the memory subset. After blood collection by leukapheresis, PBMCs were isolated using Ficoll-Histopaque density gradient centrifugation and then cryopreserved in the vapor phase of liquid nitrogen. Analytical flow cytometry was used to check the purity and quantity of each magnetically sorted T cell population. Genomic DNA was isolated from each sorted fraction and quantified by UV absorbance on a Nanodrop 2000c. TCR CDR3 regions were amplified from genomic DNA by multiplex PCR using the deep immunoSEQ assay. Genomic DNA extracted from each cell subset was distributed evenly over all wells of several immunoSEQ 96-well plates, and each plate served as one replicate. For sorted subsets, each replicate PCR was loaded with about 0.2 ug genomic DNA, equivalent to 30,000 to 35,000 T cell genomes. The purified libraries were quantified using a Qubit 3.0 fluorometer, sized with a Bioanalyzer 2100, and then quantified again using the KAPA Library Quantification kit. Every immunoSEQ 96-well plate was sequenced on a dedicated single-read 150-cycle Illumina NextSeq 550 flow cell. As for how the authors treated the data: Because the immunoSEQ output held only junctional sequences and lacked quality scores, the filtering could not match the filtering applied to full-length reads. Sequences were annotated with PyIR, a Python wrapper for IgBLAST v1.9, and V/J genes and CDR3 were assigned using IMGT germline references. Reads were removed for weak V/J assignments (E-value above 1e-6), missing CDR3, stop codons, out-of-frame junctions, or ambiguous translated residues. V3J clonotypes were defined as sequences sharing the same inferred V gene, J gene, and CDR3 amino acid sequence. Percentage overlap between repertoires was computed as shared unique clonotypes divided by the size of the smaller repertoire. Repertoire richness was assessed with RTK rarefaction, the Chao1 estimator, and Recon v2.1 estimates of unobserved clonotypes. For all TCRbeta clonotypes obtained by the gDNA method from a few donors, generation probabilities were computed with OLGA. TCRdb took over this immuneACCESS table, retaining in-frame rearrangements with V and J assigned. Such tables are incomplete; in checked studies, under half of the missing clones stem from an unresolved V gene, and the remainder is unexplained. Clone size and the V and J calls come from that table; the DNA yielded D and trimming. The sample data list 2 million or so clones, and roughly 95% of these were observed just once. The biggest ten clones account for 0.1% to 0.15% of the sample.

The TCR sequence derives from a man aged 18 to 29 in good health. The source material was naive CD4+ T cells sorted from blood. The sample's cell subset or site label is to be understood as: CD45RA+ positively selected.

The DNA reads TGTGCCAGCAGTGAAAGGACTAGCGGGACCCCAGGCCACGAGCAGTACTTC. Translated, it reads CASSERTSGTPGHEQYF. The V and J genes are TRBV2 and TRBJ2-7, and 12 bases in between align with TRBD2. Reading from cysteine to phenylalanine, the CDR3 counts 17 amino acids. The only DNA kept is the CDR3, 51 bases in frame from the first base. The V end gives up 2 bases and the J end 5 bases, leaving 10 bases in the junction not matched to a gene. In the germline V gene, CDR1 corresponds to SNHLY and CDR2 to FYNNEI.